The 9 T cell receptor beta chains listed next were all sequenced from one sample in a study of shared clonotypes between healthy human individuals. Generated by immunoSEQ multiplex PCR, the TCRdb table keeps only in-frame clones and is missing some. The sample lists about 490,000 clones; less than 80% were seen once. Sequenced input: PBMCs. The receptors were gathered from a woman in her forties in good health. Some clones in this sample may be carry-over from other donors' samples.

The genes are TRBV7-6 and TRBJ2-1, with D perhaps being TRBD1 or TRBD2 (6 bases each). The CDR3 covers 19 residues. From germline, CDR1 is SGHVS and CDR2 FNYEAQ. V gave up 0 bases and J gave up 5 bases, with 23 bases separating them. CDR3 DNA sequence: TGTGCCAGCAGCTTAGCGCTCGTTTCTGGGGTAGGGGGGAACAATGAGCAGTTCTTC. This codes for CASSLALVSGVGGNNEQFF.

The chain carries TRBV4-2 and TRBJ2-3; 11 positions agree with TRBD2. This CDR3 spans 16 amino acids. In germline, CDR1 is LGHNA, CDR2 YNFKEQ. Trimming removed 0 bases from V and 1 base from J; junction bases left unmatched: 0. The CDR3 DNA follows: TGTGCCAGCAGCCAAGAGGGACTAGCGGGCACAGATACGCAGTATTTT. It encodes CASSQEGLAGTDTQYF.

Comments on this clone: No conserved phenylalanine or tryptophan is present at the end of the CDR3, so a read error is the likely explanation. The DNA is left out, because the CDR3 cannot be placed on it with certainty; the CDR3 is given as TCRdb lists it. The chain carries TRBV12-5 and TRBJ2-6; whether TRBD1, the table's D call, matches the DNA was not checked. The CDR3 length equals 12 residues, ends included. The germline V gene has CDR1 LGHNT and CDR2 FRNRAP. The CDR3 loop reads CASGRPHLQDKV.

The rearrangement uses TRBV7-6 and TRBJ2-5, with D tentatively TRBD1 (6 bases). Trimming removed 5 bases at V and 2 bases at J, with 9 bases between. In germline, CDR1 is SGHVS, CDR2 FNYEAQ. This CDR3 is built from 13 residues. CDR3 sequence: CASSPDRQETQYF. The DNA for the CDR3 is TGTGCCAGCAGCCCCGACAGGCAAGAGACCCAGTACTTC.

With regard to this clone: This may be a read error, as it is one base from a much larger clone. The same CDR3 is also encoded by other DNA sequences in this sample. The chain carries TRBV28 and TRBJ1-5; D remains ambiguous. Germline CDR1 reads MDHEN; CDR2 reads SYDVKM. This CDR3 is 15 amino acids long. The CDR3 bases are TGTGCCAGCAGTTTTGGTATGAAGGGTAACCAGCCCCAGCACTTT. It encodes CASSFGMKGNQPQHF.

The CDR3 is CASSQGGAVYVSGYTF. The CDR3 DNA follows: TGCGCCAGCAGCCAAGGTGGGGCAGTCTATGTATCTGGCTACACCTTC. J is TRBJ1-2 and V is TRBV4-1, with a tentative D call TRBD1 (5 bases). Trimming pared 1 base from V and 7 bases from J, leaving 19 bases between. There are 16 residues in the CDR3. Per germline, CDR1 MGHRA and CDR2 YSYEKL.

A few counts support this clone. This chain connects TRBV27 to TRBJ2-2, with 7 bases lining up with TRBD1. There are 18 residues in the CDR3. J was trimmed by 0 bases and V by 8 bases; bases with no gene match: 15. Germline CDR1 MNHEY, CDR2 SMNVEV (reference sequence). The CDR3 DNA follows: TGTGCCAGCGGCCCTCGTCTTCCAGGACAGGCGAACACCGGGGAGCTGTTTTTT. Its translation: CASGPRLPGQANTGELFF.

The V and J genes are TRBV7-3 and TRBJ2-1; D unresolved. The CDR3 loop spans 12 amino acids. Per germline, CDR1 SGHTA and CDR2 FQGTGA. V lost 4 bases, J lost 9 bases, and 10 bases lay in between. CDR3 loop: CASSSGVSEQFF. The DNA for the CDR3 is TGTGCCAGCAGCTCAGGAGTTAGTGAGCAGTTCTTC.

This chain joins TRBV11-2 and TRBJ2-3; unclear D gene. The length of the CDR3 is 14 residues. CDR1 is SGHAT and CDR2 is FQNNGV in the germline V gene. V shed 1 base and J shed 0 bases, with 5 bases lying between them. CDR3 sequence reads: CASSLGDSTDTQYF. The CDR3 nucleotides are TGTGCCAGCAGCTTAGGAGATAGCACAGATACGCAGTATTTT.